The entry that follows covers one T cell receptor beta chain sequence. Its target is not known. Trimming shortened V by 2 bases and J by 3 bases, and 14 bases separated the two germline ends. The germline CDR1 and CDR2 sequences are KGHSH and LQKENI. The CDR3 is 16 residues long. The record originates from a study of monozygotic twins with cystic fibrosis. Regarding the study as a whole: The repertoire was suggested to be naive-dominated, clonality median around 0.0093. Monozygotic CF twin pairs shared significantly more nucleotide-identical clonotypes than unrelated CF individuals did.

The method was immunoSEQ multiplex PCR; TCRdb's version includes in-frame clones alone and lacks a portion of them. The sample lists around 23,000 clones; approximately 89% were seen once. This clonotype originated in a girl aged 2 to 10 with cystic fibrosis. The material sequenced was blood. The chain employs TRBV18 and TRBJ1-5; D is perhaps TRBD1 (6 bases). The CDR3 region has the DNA TGTGCCAGCTCACCATCGCCGACAGGAAACAATCAGCCCCAGCATTTT. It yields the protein CASSPSPTGNNQPQHF.